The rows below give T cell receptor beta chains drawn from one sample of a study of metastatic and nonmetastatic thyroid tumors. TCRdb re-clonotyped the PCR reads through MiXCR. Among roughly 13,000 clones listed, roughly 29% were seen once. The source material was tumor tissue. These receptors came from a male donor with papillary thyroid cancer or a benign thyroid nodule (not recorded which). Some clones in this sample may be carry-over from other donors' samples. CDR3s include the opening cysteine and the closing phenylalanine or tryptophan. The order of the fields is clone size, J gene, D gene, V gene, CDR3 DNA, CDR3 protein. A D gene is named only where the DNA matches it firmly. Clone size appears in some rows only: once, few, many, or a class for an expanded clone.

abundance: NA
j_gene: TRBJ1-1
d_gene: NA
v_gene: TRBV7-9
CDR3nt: TGTGCCAGCAGCTCCGGTTGGGCTGAAGCTTTCTTT
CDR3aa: CASSSGWAEAFF

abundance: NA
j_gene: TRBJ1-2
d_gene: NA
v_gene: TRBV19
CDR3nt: TGTGCCAGTAGCCTGACAGGCAATACCAACTATGGCTACACCTTC
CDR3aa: CASSLTGNTNYGYTF

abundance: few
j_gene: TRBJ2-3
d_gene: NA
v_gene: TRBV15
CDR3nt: TGTGCCACCAGCATCCTAGGAAAGGAGACAGATACGCAGTATTTT
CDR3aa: CATSILGKETDTQYF

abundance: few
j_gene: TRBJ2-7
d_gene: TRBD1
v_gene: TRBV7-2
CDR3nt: TGTGCCAGCAGCACCCGGGACAGGGGAGCACACGAGCAGTACTTC
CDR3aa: CASSTRDRGAHEQYF

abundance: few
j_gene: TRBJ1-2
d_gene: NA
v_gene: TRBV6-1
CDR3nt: TGTGCCAGCATCCCGATGGGGGGCGCGGAAGACTACACCTTC
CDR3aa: CASIPMGGAEDYTF

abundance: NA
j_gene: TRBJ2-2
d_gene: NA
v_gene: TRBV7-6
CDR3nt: TGTGCCAGCAGCCCAGGGCCCACCGGGGAGCTGTTTTTT
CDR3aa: CASSPGPTGELFF

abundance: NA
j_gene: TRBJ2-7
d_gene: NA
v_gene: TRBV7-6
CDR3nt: TGTGCCAGCAGCTTAGGGGCCAGCATGGGCGAGCAGTACTTC
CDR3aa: CASSLGASMGEQYF

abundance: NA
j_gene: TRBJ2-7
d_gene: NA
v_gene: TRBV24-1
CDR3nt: TGTGTCACCAGTACGGGGGAGTCCTACGAGCAGGACTTC
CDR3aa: CVTSTGESYEQDF

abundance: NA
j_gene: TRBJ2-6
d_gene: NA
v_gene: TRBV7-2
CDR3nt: TGTGCCAGCAGCTTAAGAAGCTCTGGGGCCAACGTCCTTACTTTC
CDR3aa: CASSLRSSGANVLTF

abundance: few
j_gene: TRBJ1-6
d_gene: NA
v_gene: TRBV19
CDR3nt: TGTGCCAGTAGTACGACAAATAATTCACCCCTCCACTTT
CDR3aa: CASSTTNNSPLHF

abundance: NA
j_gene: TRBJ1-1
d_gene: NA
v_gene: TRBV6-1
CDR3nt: TGTGCCAGCAGTCACAGGGTTAACACTGAAGCTTTCTTT
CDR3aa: CASSHRVNTEAFF

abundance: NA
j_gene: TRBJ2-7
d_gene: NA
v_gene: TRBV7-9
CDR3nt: TGTGCCAGCAGCTCACCCAACTACGAGCAGTACTTC
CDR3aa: CASSSPNYEQYF

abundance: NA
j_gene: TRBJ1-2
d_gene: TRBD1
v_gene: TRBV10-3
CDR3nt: TGTGCCATCAGTGAAAGCTCGGACAGGGGGGATGGCTACACCTTC
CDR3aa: CAISESSDRGDGYTF

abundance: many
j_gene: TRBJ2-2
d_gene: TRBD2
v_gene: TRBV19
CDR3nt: TGTGCCAGTAGTCGCCCCCTTACGGGAGGGGGGACCGGGGAGCTGTTTTTT
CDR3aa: CASSRPLTGGGTGELFF

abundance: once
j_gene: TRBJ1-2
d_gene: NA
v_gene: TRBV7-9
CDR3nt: TGTGCCAGCAGCTTACAGGGTAACTATGGCTACACCTTC
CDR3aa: CASSLQGNYGYTF

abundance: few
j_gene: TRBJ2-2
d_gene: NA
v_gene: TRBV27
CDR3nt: TGTGCCAGCAGTCTCATGGAGACCGGGGAGCTGTTTTTT
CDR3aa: CASSLMETGELFF

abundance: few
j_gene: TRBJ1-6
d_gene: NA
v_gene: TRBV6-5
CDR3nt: TGTGCCAGCAGTTCACACCGACGTAATAATTCACCCCTCCACTTT
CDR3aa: CASSSHRRNNSPLHF

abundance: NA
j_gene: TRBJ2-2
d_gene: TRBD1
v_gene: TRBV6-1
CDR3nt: TGTGCCAGCAGTGTATTAGGGACAGGGTCTGACGGGGAGCTGTTTTTT
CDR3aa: CASSVLGTGSDGELFF

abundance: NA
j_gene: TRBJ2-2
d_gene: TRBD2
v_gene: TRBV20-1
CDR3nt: TGCAGTGCTGTGACTAGCGACACCGGGGAGCTGTTTTTT
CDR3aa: CSAVTSDTGELFF

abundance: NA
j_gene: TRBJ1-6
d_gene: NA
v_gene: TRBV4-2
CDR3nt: TGTGCCAGCAGCCAAGGAGTAGGGGAGGATTCACCTCTCCACTTT
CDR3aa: CASSQGVGEDSPLHF

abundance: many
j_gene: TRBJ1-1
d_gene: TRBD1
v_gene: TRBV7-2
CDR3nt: TGTGCCAGCAGCTTAAAAATCGGGACAGGGATCGTCAACACTGAAGCTTTCTTT
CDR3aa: CASSLKIGTGIVNTEAFF

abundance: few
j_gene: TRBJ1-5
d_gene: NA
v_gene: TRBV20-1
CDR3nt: TGCAGTGGAGGGCCCCCCAATCAGCCCCAGCATTTT
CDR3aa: CSGGPPNQPQHF

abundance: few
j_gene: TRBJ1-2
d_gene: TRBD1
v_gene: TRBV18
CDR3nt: TGTGCCAGCTCATCCGACAGGGACGTCTATGGCTACACCTTC
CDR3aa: CASSSDRDVYGYTF

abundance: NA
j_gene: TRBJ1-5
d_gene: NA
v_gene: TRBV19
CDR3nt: TGTGCCAGTAGTTCCCGGGACACTCATCAGCCCCAGCATTTT
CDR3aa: CASSSRDTHQPQHF

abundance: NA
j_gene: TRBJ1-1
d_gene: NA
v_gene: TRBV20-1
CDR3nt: TGCAGTCCTACGACAGGAGTGAACACTGAAGCTTTCTTT
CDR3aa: CSPTTGVNTEAFF

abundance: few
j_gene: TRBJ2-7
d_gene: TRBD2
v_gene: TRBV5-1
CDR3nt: TGCGCCAGCAGCTTGGGACTAGCGGGAGGAAACGAGCAGTACTTC
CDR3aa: CASSLGLAGGNEQYF

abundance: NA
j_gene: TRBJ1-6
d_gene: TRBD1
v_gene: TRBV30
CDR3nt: TGTGCCCAGGACAGGGGCGTCAATAATTCACCCCTCCACTTT
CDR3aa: CAQDRGVNNSPLHF

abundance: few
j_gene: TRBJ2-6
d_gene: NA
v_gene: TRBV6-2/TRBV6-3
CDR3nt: TGTGCCAGCAGTGAGTCTGGGGCCAACGTCCTGACTTTC
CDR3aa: CASSESGANVLTF

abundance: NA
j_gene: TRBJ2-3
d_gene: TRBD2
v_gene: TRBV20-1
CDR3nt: TGCAGTGCTTGGGCTAGACTAGCGGGGGAGAGCACAGATACGCAGTATTTT
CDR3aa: CSAWARLAGESTDTQYF

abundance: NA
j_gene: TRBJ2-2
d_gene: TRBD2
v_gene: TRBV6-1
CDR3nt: TGTGCCAGCAGTGAAAGGGCTAGCGGAGACACCGGGGAGCTGTTTTTT
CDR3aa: CASSERASGDTGELFF

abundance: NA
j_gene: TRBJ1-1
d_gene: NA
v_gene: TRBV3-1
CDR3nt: TGTGCCAGCAGCCAAGACAGTCATGAAGCTTTCTTT
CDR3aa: CASSQDSHEAFF

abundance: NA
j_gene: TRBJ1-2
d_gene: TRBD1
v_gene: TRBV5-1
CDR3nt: TGCGCCAGCGGCAAGAGGCGGGACAGGGTGTTTGATGGCTACACCTTC
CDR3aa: CASGKRRDRVFDGYTF

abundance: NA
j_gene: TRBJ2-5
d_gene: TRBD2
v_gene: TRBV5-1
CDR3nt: TGCGCCAGCAGCCCTAGCCCAGCGGGAGCTGAGGAGACCCAGTACTTC
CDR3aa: CASSPSPAGAEETQYF

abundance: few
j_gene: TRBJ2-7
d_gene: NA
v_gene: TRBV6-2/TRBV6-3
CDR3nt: TGTGCCAGCAGTTACCTACAGGGAAGCGAGCAGTACTTC
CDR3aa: CASSYLQGSEQYF

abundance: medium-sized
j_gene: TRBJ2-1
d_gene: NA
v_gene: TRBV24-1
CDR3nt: TGTGCCACCAGTGGCGCATCAATGAAGCAGTTCTTC
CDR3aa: CATSGASMKQFF

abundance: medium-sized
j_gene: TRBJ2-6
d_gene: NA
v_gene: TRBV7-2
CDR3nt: TGTGCCAGCACCAGGGGGGGGTCCGGGGCCAACGTCCTGACTTTC
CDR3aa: CASTRGGSGANVLTF

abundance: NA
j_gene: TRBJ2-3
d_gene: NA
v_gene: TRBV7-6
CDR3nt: TGTGCCAGCAGCCGGGGGGCTAGCCTTAGCACAGATACGCAGTATTTT
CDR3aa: CASSRGASLSTDTQYF

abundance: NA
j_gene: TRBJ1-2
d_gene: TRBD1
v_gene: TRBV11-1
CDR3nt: TGTGCCAACAGCTTGTCTTTGTCGACAGGGAGTGTCTCTGGCTACACCTTC
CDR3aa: CANSLSLSTGSVSGYTF

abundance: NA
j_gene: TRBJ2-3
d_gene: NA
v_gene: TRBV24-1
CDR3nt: TGTGCCACCAGTGATTTGGGTCAAGAAACGCACTATTTT
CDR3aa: CATSDLGQETHYF

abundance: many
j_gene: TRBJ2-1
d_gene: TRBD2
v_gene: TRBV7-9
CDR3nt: TGTGCCAGCAGCCACCTCGGGCAGCGGGGGGTTTACAATGAGCAGTTCTTC
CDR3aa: CASSHLGQRGVYNEQFF

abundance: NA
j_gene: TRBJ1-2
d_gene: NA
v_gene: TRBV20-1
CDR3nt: TGCAGTGCTAGAGTTCCAGGAACCTCAAACTATGGCTACACCTTC
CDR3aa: CSARVPGTSNYGYTF

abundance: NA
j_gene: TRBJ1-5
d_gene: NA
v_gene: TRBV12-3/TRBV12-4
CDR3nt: TGTGCCAGCAGTTTGATCCAGGCCAATCAGCCCCAGCATTTT
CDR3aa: CASSLIQANQPQHF

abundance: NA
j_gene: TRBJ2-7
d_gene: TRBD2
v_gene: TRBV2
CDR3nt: TGTGCCAGCAGTGGGGTAGGGCGGGGGGCTTACGAGCAGTACTTC
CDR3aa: CASSGVGRGAYEQYF

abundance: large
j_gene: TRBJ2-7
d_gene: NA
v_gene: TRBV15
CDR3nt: TGTGCCACCAGCTCCCCTGGGGGGTCCTACGAGCAGTACTTC
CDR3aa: CATSSPGGSYEQYF

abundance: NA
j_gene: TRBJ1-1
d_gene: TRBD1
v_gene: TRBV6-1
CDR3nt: TGTGCCAGCAGGGGACAGGGGGCCGGGACTGAAGCTTTCTTT
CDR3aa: CASRGQGAGTEAFF

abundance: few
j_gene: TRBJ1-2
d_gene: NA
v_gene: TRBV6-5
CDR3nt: TGTGCCAGCAGTTACTCGTCTACCTCCTTTGTAGGGGGCTACACCTTC
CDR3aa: CASSYSSTSFVGGYTF

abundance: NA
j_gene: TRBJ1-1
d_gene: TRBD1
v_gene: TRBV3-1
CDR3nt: TGTGCCAGCAGCCAAAACAGGGGCGGCACTGAAGCTTTCTTT
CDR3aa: CASSQNRGGTEAFF

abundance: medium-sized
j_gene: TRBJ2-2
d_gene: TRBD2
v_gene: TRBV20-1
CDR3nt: TGCAGTGCTAGAAGACTAGCGGGAAACAGCGGGGAGCTGTTTTTT
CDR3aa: CSARRLAGNSGELFF